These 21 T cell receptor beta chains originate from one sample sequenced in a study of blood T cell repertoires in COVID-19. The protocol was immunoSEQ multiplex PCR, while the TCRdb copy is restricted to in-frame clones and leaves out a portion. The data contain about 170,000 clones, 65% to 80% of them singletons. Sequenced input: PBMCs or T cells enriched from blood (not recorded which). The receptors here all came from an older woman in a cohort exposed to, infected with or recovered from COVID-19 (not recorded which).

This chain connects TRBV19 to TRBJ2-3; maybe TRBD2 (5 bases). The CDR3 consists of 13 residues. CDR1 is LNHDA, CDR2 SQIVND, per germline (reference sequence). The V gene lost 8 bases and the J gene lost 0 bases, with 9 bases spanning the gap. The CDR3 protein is CASEGGSTDTQYF. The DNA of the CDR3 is TGTGCCAGTGAAGGCGGGAGCACAGATACGCAGTATTTT.

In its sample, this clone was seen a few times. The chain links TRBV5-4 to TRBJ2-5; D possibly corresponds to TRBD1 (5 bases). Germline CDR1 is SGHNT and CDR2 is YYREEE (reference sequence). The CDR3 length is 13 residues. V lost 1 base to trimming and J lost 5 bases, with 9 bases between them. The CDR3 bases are TGTGCCAGCAGCTTGCAGGGCTGGGAGACCCAGTACTTC. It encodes CASSLQGWETQYF.

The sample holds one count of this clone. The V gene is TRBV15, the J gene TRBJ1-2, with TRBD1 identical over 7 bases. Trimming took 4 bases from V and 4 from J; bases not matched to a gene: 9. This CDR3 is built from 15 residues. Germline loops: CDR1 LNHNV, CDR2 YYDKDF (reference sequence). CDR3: CATSKGLGTAYGYTF. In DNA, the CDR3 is TGTGCCACCAGCAAGGGACTCGGGACAGCCTATGGCTACACCTTC.

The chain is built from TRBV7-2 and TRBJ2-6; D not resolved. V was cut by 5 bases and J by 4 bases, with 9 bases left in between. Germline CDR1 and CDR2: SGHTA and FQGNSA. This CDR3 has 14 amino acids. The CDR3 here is CASSPSPGANVLTF. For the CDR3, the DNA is TGTGCCAGCAGCCCCTCCCCCGGGGCCAACGTCCTGACTTTC. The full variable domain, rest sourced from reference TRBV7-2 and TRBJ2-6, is GAGVSQSPSNKVTEKGKDVELRCDPISGHTALYWYRQSLGQGLEFLIYFQGNSAPDKSGLPSDRFSAERTGGSVSTLTIQRTQQEDSAVYLCASSPSPGANVLTFGAGSRLTVL.

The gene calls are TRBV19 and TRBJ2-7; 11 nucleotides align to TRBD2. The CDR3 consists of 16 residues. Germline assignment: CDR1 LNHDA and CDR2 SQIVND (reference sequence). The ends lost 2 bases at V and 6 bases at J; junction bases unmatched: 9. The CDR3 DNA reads TGTGCCAGTAGTATAATGGGCGGCCTAGCGGGAGGCGAGCAGTACTTC. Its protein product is CASSIMGGLAGGEQYF.

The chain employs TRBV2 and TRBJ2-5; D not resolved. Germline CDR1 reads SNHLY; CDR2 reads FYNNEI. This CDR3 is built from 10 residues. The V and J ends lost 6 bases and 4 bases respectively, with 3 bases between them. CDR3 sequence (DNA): TGTGCCAGCAGCTTAGAGACCCAGTACTTC. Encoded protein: CASSLETQYF.

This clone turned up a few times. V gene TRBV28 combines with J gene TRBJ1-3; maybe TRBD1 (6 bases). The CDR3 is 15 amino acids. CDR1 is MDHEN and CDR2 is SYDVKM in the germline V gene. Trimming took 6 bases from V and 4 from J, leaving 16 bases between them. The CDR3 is CASSPRQGKGNTIYF. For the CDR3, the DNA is TGTGCCAGCAGCCCCAGGCAGGGGAAGGGAAACACCATATATTTT.

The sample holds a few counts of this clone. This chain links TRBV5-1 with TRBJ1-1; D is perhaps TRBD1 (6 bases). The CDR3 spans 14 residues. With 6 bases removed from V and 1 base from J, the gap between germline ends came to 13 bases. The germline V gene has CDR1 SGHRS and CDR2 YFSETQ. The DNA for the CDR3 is TGCGCCAGCACTCGATCGACAGGGAACACTGAAGCTTTCTTT. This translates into CASTRSTGNTEAFF.

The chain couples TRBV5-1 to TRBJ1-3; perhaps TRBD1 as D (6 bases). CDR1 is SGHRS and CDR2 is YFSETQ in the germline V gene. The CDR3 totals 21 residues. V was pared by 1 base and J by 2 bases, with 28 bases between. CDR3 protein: CASSLSPSGPGVVRAGNTIYF. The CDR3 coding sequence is TGCGCCAGCAGCTTGTCCCCCAGTGGACCAGGGGTCGTTAGGGCTGGAAACACCATATATTTT.

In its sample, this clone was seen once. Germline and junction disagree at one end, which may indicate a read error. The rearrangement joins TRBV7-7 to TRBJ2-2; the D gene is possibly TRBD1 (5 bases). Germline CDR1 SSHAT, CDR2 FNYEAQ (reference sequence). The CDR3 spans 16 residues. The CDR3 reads CASSPFRVGNTGELFF. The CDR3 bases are TGTGCTAGCAGCCCATTCAGGGTTGGGAACACCGGGGAGCTGTTTTTT.

The DNA for the CDR3 is TGTGCCAGTAGTCCCAGCTTCGGGAATAACGAGCAGTACTTC. Translating it yields CASSPSFGNNEQYF. V and J are TRBV19 and TRBJ2-7; maybe TRBD2 (5 bases). Germline CDR1 reads LNHDA; CDR2 reads SQIVND (reference sequence). CDR3 length equals 14 residues. V lost 5 bases, J lost 5 bases, and 16 bases lay in between.

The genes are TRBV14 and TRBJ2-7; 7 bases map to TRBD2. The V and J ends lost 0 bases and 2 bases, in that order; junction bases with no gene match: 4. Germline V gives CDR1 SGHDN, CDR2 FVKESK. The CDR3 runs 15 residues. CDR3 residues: CASSQDWGRAYEQYF. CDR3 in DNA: TGTGCCAGCAGCCAAGATTGGGGGAGGGCCTACGAGCAGTACTTC.

The CDR3 region is CSVATGSTDTQYF. The CDR3 nucleotides read TGCAGCGTTGCAACCGGGTCCACAGATACGCAGTATTTT. The chain has TRBV29-1 and TRBJ2-3; D uncertain. The CDR3 has 13 residues. CDR1 and CDR2 (germline): SQVTM, ANQGSEA. Trimming removed 4 bases at V and 2 bases at J, with 10 bases between.

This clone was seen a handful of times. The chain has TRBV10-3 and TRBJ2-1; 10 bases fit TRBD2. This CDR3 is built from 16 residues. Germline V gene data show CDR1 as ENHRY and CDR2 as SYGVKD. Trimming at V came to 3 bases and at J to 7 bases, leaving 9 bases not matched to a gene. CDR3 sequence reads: CAISEGSSGSRNEQFF. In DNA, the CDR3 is TGTGCCATCAGTGAAGGTTCTAGCGGGAGTAGAAATGAGCAGTTCTTC.

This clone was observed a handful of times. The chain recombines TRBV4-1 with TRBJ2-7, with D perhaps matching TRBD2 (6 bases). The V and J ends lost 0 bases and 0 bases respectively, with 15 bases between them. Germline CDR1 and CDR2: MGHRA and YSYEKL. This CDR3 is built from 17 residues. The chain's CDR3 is CASSQEGFSGLSYEQYF. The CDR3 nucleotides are TGCGCCAGCAGCCAAGAAGGGTTCAGCGGGCTCTCCTACGAGCAGTACTTC.

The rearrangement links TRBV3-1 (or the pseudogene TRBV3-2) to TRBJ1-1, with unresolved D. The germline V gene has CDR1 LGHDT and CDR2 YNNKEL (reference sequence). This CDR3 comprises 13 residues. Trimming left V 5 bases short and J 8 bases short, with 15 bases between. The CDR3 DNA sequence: TGTGCCAGCAGCTCCACGGTCGCCCGGGAAGCTTTCTTT. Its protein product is CASSSTVAREAFF.

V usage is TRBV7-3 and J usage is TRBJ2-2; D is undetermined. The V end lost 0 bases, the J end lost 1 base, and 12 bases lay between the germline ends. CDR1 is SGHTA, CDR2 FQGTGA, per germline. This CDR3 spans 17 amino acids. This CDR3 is CASSLTQLELNTGELFF. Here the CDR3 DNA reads TGTGCCAGCAGCTTAACTCAGCTAGAACTGAACACCGGGGAGCTGTTTTTT.

The CDR3: CASRPGQGENTEAFF. Written as DNA, the CDR3 is TGCGCCAGCAGACCCGGACAGGGGGAGAACACTGAAGCTTTCTTT. The genes are TRBV5-1 and TRBJ1-1, with TRBD1 matching over 10 bases. Unmatched junction bases numbered 5, after V lost 5 bases and J lost 1 base. The V gene's germline CDR1 is SGHRS and CDR2 YFSETQ. The CDR3 has 15 amino acids.

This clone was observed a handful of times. The DNA of the CDR3 is TGTGCCAGCAGTCCCTCGACTGCCTCGAATGAAAAACTGTTTTTT. Translation: CASSPSTASNEKLFF. V is TRBV28 and J is TRBJ1-4; the D is unclear. The ends were cut back, 5 bases at V and 5 bases at J, with 15 bases in the middle. Germline V gene lookup returns CDR1 MDHEN and CDR2 SYDVKM. The CDR3 has 15 residues.

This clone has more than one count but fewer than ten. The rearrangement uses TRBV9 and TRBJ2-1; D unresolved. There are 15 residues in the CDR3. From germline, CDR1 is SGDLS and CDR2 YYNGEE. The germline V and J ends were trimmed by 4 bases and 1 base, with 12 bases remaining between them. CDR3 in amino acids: CASSPQSVSYNEQFF. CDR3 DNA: TGTGCCAGCAGCCCTCAGTCCGTATCCTACAATGAGCAGTTCTTC.

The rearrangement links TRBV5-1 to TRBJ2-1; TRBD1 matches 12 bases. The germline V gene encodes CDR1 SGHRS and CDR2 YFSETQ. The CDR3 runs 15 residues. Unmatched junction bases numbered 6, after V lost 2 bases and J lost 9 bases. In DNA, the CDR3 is TGCGCCAGCAGCTTTGGGACAGGGGGCGCGGGTGAGCAGTTCTTC. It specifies CASSFGTGGAGEQFF.